The table lists the clone carrying this T cell receptor (beta chain) with a few counts. The data stem from a study of blood T cells in healthy people across ages. With a J-beta primer mix and a sample-barcoded 5' primer, a second PCR ran about 6 to 11 cycles. TCRdb reprocessed the 5' RACE reads via MiXCR and lists one record per CDR3 protein. The repertoire holds hundreds of thousands of distinct CDR3 sequences, more than 25% seen once, with about 3% in the top ten. With 3 bases removed from V and 7 bases from J, the gap between germline ends came to 10 bases. This CDR3 contains 12 residues. These data were also filed under a second study, of T cells of mothers and their children. This second report adds: The donor cohort consisted of three healthy Caucasian mothers and their six children. TCR recombination output is shaped by thymic selection similarly in related and unrelated pairs. Slightly higher overlap, not significant, was seen in related mother-child pairs than in unrelated pairs. Nobody spotted any persistent microchimeric T cell clones.

The sequence came from a boy aged 5-17 years in good health. The chain combines TRBV12-3 or TRBV12-4 with TRBJ2-7; D tentatively fits TRBD1 or TRBD2 (5 bases each). The sequenced sample consisted of blood. CDR3 sequence: CASSLGEAEQYF. As DNA, the CDR3 is TGTGCCAGCAGTTTGGGGGAAGCTGAGCAGTACTTC.